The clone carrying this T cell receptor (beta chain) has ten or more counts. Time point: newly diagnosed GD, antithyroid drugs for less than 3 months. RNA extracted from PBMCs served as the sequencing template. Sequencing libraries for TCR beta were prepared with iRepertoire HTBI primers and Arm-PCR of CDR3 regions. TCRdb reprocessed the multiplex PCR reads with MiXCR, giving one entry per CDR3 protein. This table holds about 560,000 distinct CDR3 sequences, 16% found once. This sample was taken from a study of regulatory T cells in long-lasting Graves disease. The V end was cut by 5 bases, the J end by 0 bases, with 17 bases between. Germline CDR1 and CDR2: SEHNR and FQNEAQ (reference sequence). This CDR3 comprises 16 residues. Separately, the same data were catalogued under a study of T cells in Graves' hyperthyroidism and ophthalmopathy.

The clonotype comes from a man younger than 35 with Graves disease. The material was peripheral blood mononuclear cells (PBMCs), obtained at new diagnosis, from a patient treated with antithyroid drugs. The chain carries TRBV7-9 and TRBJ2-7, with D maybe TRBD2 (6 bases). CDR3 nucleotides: TGTGCCAGCAGCCACCAGGCGGCGGGGAGCTCCTACGAGCAGTACTTC. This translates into CASSHQAAGSSYEQYF.